Below, 27 T cell receptor beta chains from the same sample are listed, as sequenced in a study of blood T cell repertoires in COVID-19. Repertoires were generated with immunoSEQ multiplex PCR, while TCRdb's copy carries only in-frame clones and drops some. The profile shows under 300,000 clones, around 80% of them singletons. The sample consisted of peripheral blood. All receptors derive from a middle-aged woman with active or convalescent COVID-19.

The genes are TRBV11-2 and TRBJ1-3, with a weak D call TRBD1 (5 bases). There are 14 residues in the CDR3. V lost 2 bases, J lost 4 bases, and 9 bases lay in between. CDR1 and CDR2 (germline): SGHAT, FQNNGV. The CDR3, as DNA: TGTGCCAGCAGCTTACAGGGTGTCGGAAACACCATATATTTT. It codes for CASSLQGVGNTIYF.

V usage is TRBV5-1 and J usage is TRBJ2-3; a weak D match, TRBD2 (6 bases). Trimming removed 3 bases at V and 0 bases at J, with 8 bases between. Germline V CDR1 and CDR2: SGHRS, YFSETQ. The CDR3 totals 14 residues. The CDR3 protein is CASSSGTSTDTQYF. CDR3 DNA sequence: TGCGCCAGCAGCTCCGGGACTAGCACAGATACGCAGTATTTT.

This chain links TRBV19 with TRBJ1-5, with D maybe TRBD1 (5 bases). Trimming took off 3 bases at V and 5 bases at J, with 14 bases between the two ends. CDR3 length: 15 amino acids. Germline V gene sequence: CDR1 LNHDA, CDR2 SQIVND (reference sequence). In DNA form, the CDR3 reads TGTGCCAGTAGTATGGTCAGGGATGAGCATCAGCCCCAGCATTTT. Translating gives CASSMVRDEHQPQHF.

J is TRBJ1-2 and V is TRBV25-1, with D tentatively TRBD1 (5 bases). Trimming pared 1 base from V and 8 bases from J, leaving 11 bases between. Per germline, CDR1 MGHDK and CDR2 SYGVNS. The CDR3 totals 13 residues. The CDR3: CASSEFSRAGYTF. CDR3 sequence (DNA): TGTGCCAGCAGTGAATTCAGCAGGGCGGGCTACACCTTC.

The V and J genes are TRBV5-6 and TRBJ1-5, with unresolved D. Trimming left V 3 bases short and J 4 bases short, with 20 bases between. From germline, CDR1 is SGHDT and CDR2 YYEEEE. This CDR3 region has 17 residues. CDR3 loop: CASSSGPGNGRNQPQHF. For the CDR3, the DNA is TGTGCCAGCAGCTCCGGTCCGGGGAACGGGAGGAATCAGCCCCAGCATTTT.

This clone was observed a single time. The chain has TRBV9 and TRBJ1-2; 8 bases line up with TRBD1. Germline assignment: CDR1 SGDLS and CDR2 YYNGEE. The junction had 4 bases not matched to a gene; V was cut back by 3 bases and J by 6 bases. The CDR3 has 13 residues. CDR3: CASSAQTGDGYTF. The CDR3 coding sequence is TGTGCCAGCAGCGCCCAGACAGGGGATGGCTACACCTTC.

The J gene is TRBJ1-5, the V gene TRBV12-3 or TRBV12-4; TRBD1 is a possible D gene (6 bases). This CDR3 region has 12 residues. With 4 bases removed from V and 6 bases from J, the gap between germline ends came to 7 bases. The CDR3 DNA sequence: TGTGCCAGCAGTTCAGGGGTTCAGCCCCAGCATTTT. As protein: CASSSGVQPQHF.

The rearrangement links TRBV9 to TRBJ1-5, with D hard to call. There are 14 residues in the CDR3. Germline V lookup: CDR1 SGDLS, CDR2 YYNGEE. V dropped 0 bases and J dropped 7 bases, with 11 bases sitting between them. CDR3 bases: TGTGCCAGCAGCGTAGACTACTCGACCCAGCCCCAGCATTTT. Its protein is CASSVDYSTQPQHF.

The chain links TRBV28 to TRBJ1-2; D gene unclear. V lost 3 bases, J lost 9 bases, and 11 bases lay in between. The CDR3 consists of 12 residues. Germline V gives CDR1 MDHEN, CDR2 SYDVKM. The CDR3 is CASSFQAGSYTF. The DNA for the CDR3 is TGTGCCAGCAGTTTCCAGGCCGGTAGCTACACCTTC.

V gene TRBV28 combines with J gene TRBJ1-2, with no clear D. Trimming left V 3 bases short and J 2 bases short, with 10 bases between. This CDR3 region has 14 residues. CDR1 is MDHEN, CDR2 SYDVKM, per germline. DNA for the CDR3: TGTGCCAGCAGTTTGCGGGGATGGAACTATGGCTACACCTTC. Translated: CASSLRGWNYGYTF.

V is TRBV2 and J is TRBJ2-7; 9 bases are a match to TRBD2. The CDR3 loop spans 15 amino acids. Trimming at V came to 6 bases and at J to 4 bases, leaving 10 bases not matched to a gene. Germline CDR1 is SNHLY and CDR2 is FYNNEI. The CDR3 coding sequence is TGTGCCAGCAGCGCCCAGCGGGGGGCTTGGTACGAGCAGTACTTC. Amino acids: CASSAQRGAWYEQYF.

The V call is TRBV29-1, the J call TRBJ2-1, with a possible D match to TRBD2 (6 bases). Germline V gene data show CDR1 as SQVTM and CDR2 as ANQGSEA. This CDR3 has 13 amino acids. The V gene lost 4 bases and the J gene lost 5 bases, with 12 bases spanning the gap. CDR3 nucleotides: TGCAGCGTTGGTGGGGGGAGAAACAATGAGCAGTTCTTC. Its protein product is CSVGGGRNNEQFF.

V usage is TRBV5-1 and J usage is TRBJ1-2; D is ambiguous. CDR3 size: 14 residues. V was clipped by 0 bases and J by 2 bases, with 8 bases between them. Germline CDR1 is SGHRS and CDR2 is YFSETQ. The CDR3 DNA sequence: TGCGCCAGCAGCTTGGCCTTACAGAACTATGGCTACACCTTC. Translation gives CASSLALQNYGYTF.

The rearrangement joins TRBV9 to TRBJ2-3; 9 nucleotides align to TRBD2. The CDR3 sequence is 14 residues long. Germline-derived CDR1 and CDR2 are SGDLS and YYNGEE. The V gene end was trimmed by 7 bases and the J gene end by 4 bases; junction bases not matched to a gene: 7. The CDR3 here is CASVPGLAADTQYF. The CDR3 DNA is TGTGCCAGCGTGCCGGGACTAGCCGCAGATACGCAGTATTTT. Supplemented by reference TRBV9 and TRBJ2-3, the full variable domain reads DSGVTQTPKHLITATGQRVTLRCSPRSGDLSVYWYQQSLDQGLQFLIQYYNGEERAKGNILERFSAQQFPDLHSELNLSSLELGDSALYFCASVPGLAADTQYFGPGTRLTVL.

V gene TRBV3-1 (or the pseudogene TRBV3-2) combines with J gene TRBJ2-3; tentatively, D is TRBD2 (6 bases). CDR3 length: 15 amino acids. Germline assignment: CDR1 LGHDT and CDR2 YNNKEL (reference sequence). The V gene lost 1 base and the J gene lost 4 bases, with 12 bases spanning the gap. CDR3 sequence (DNA): TGTGCCAGCAGCCAAGGATGGCTAGCGTCAGATACGCAGTATTTT. Residues: CASSQGWLASDTQYF.

The rearrangement joins TRBV25-1 to TRBJ1-4; TRBD1 agrees at 9 bases. The CDR3 runs 15 residues. The germline V gene has CDR1 MGHDK and CDR2 SYGVNS. Trimming removed 5 bases from V and 8 bases from J; junction bases left unmatched: 9. CDR3 amino acids: CASSKWDRVTEKLFF. Written as DNA, the CDR3 is TGTGCCAGCAGTAAGTGGGACAGGGTGACAGAAAAACTGTTTTTT.

The gene calls are TRBV3-1 (or the pseudogene TRBV3-2) and TRBJ2-3; maybe TRBD2 (7 bases). CDR1 is LGHDT and CDR2 is YNNKEL in the germline V gene (reference sequence). This CDR3 is 15 amino acids long. V lost 4 bases and J lost 2, with 13 bases in between. CDR3 sequence (DNA): TGTGCCAGCAGCCCGGCGGGGGCTGTCACAGATACGCAGTATTTT. It is translated as CASSPAGAVTDTQYF.

The chain couples TRBV7-9 to TRBJ1-6; D unresolved. In germline, CDR1 is SEHNR, CDR2 FQNEAQ (reference sequence). The CDR3 sequence is 14 residues long. Trimming cost V 1 base and J 4 bases, with 5 bases left between them. CDR3: CASSLGGYNSPLHF. CDR3 bases: TGTGCCAGCAGCTTAGGAGGGTATAATTCACCCCTCCACTTT.

The rearrangement links TRBV5-1 to TRBJ2-6; no clear D gene. This CDR3 comprises 16 residues. The germline V and J ends were trimmed by 2 bases and 0 bases, with 9 bases remaining between them. Germline assignment: CDR1 SGHRS and CDR2 YFSETQ. The CDR3 loop reads CASSFAQISGANVLTF. CDR3 DNA: TGCGCCAGCAGCTTTGCCCAGATCTCTGGGGCCAACGTCCTGACTTTC.

The chain uses TRBV28 and TRBJ1-3; D gene unclear. Germline V gene data show CDR1 as MDHEN and CDR2 as SYDVKM. The CDR3 is 12 amino acids. V lost 6 bases to trimming and J lost 4 bases, with 7 bases between them. As DNA, the CDR3 is TGTGCCAGCAGCCAACAGGGAAACACCATATATTTT. Translating it yields CASSQQGNTIYF.

The rearrangement uses TRBV5-1 and TRBJ1-2; 10 positions match TRBD1. V lost 3 bases, J lost 8 bases, and 7 bases stayed unmatched. CDR3 length: 14 amino acids. Looked up from germline, CDR1 is SGHRS and CDR2 is YFSETQ. The CDR3 loop reads CASSWGTGEGGYTF. The CDR3 bases are TGCGCCAGCAGCTGGGGGACAGGGGAGGGCGGCTACACCTTC.

The chain joins TRBV28 to TRBJ2-1, with TRBD1 matching over 11 bases. The CDR3 is 16 amino acids. V was clipped by 4 bases and J by 7 bases; unmatched bases: 9. CDR1 MDHEN and CDR2 SYDVKM come from the germline V gene. This chain's CDR3 is CASSSYWTGGRNEQFF. As DNA, the CDR3 is TGTGCCAGCAGTTCGTATTGGACAGGGGGCAGAAATGAGCAGTTCTTC.

This chain links TRBV6-5 with TRBJ2-5; TRBD1 aligns across 8 bases. CDR3 length equals 14 residues. Germline trimming cut 6 bases from V and 5 bases from J; bases unmatched to any gene: 8. Germline CDR1 and CDR2: MNHEY and SVGAGI. The CDR3 spells CASSPGGSLETQYF. Here the CDR3 DNA reads TGTGCCAGCAGCCCAGGGGGCTCCCTGGAGACCCAGTACTTC.

V usage is TRBV6-6 and J usage is TRBJ2-2; D gene uncertain. Germline V gene sequence: CDR1 MNHNY, CDR2 SVGAGI (reference sequence). V was cut by 8 bases and J by 6 bases, with 10 bases left in between. This CDR3 is built from 12 residues. This chain's CDR3 is CASRSGPGELFF. The DNA for the CDR3 is TGTGCCAGCCGTAGTGGGCCCGGGGAGCTGTTTTTT.

The rearrangement joins TRBV9 to TRBJ2-3, with D hard to call. V shed 0 bases and J shed 11 bases, with 10 bases lying between them. The CDR3 length is 12 residues. Germline-derived CDR1 and CDR2 are SGDLS and YYNGEE. The DNA of the CDR3 is TGTGCCAGCAGCGTAGACCGTGGCGGGCAGTATTTT. Its translation is CASSVDRGGQYF.

This rearrangement joins TRBV18 to TRBJ1-5; D ambiguous. V lost 2 bases, J lost 0 bases, and 8 bases lay in between. CDR3 length: 15 amino acids. Germline lookup yields CDR1 KGHSH and CDR2 LQKENI. CDR3: CASSPAILSNQPQHF. DNA of the CDR3: TGTGCCAGCTCACCAGCGATCCTTAGCAATCAGCCCCAGCATTTT.

On this clone itself: One end of the junction varies from germline; a read error may be responsible. The rearrangement links TRBV28 to TRBJ2-5; 7 positions match TRBD2. CDR3 size: 16 residues. CDR1 is MDHEN and CDR2 is SYDVKM in the germline V gene. The CDR3 DNA sequence: TGTGCCAGCAGTGTATGCCCCGGGACTACTGGGGAGACCCAGTACTTC. It yields the protein CASSVCPGTTGETQYF.